This TCR beta chain was observed in a study of cytomegalovirus exposure and HLA in healthy donors. Findings and limits, study-wide: A later analysis linked a missense variant in DCLRE1C to the trimming of TCR beta V and J genes.

Between the trimmed V and J ends, which lost 2 bases and 0 bases, there was a span of 10 bases. This CDR3 has 15 amino acids. CDR1 and CDR2 from the germline V gene are SGHRS and YFSETQ. The PCR contained 60 Vbeta and 13 Jbeta primers. Measured with immunoSEQ multiplex PCR; TCRdb has only the in-frame clones, and not every one. The table records about 160,000 clones, roughly three quarters of them present only once. Nominally healthy donors provided the samples, though records likely missed some immune exposures. In regard to this clone: Its antigen is still unknown.

Sequencing was carried out using PBMCs. This TCR came from a man in his sixties in good health and CMV-seronegative. The chain couples TRBV5-1 to TRBJ2-3, with D unclear. The CDR3 sequence is CASSFAALSTDTQYF. Written as DNA, the CDR3 is TGCGCCAGCAGCTTCGCGGCACTTAGCACAGATACGCAGTATTTT.